One and the same sample provided the 10 T cell receptor beta chains below, sequenced in a study of blood T cell repertoires in COVID-19. The table came from immunoSEQ multiplex PCR; TCRdb's copy has only in-frame clones and leaves some out. The sample has 250,000 or so clones, 90% to 95% seen once. Input material: PBMCs or T cells enriched from blood (not recorded which). These receptors came from a human donor in a cohort exposed to, infected with or recovered from COVID-19 (not recorded which). The donor label of this sample is uncertain.

V and J are TRBV29-1 and TRBJ1-2; D gene uncertain. CDR1 is SQVTM and CDR2 is ANQGSEA in the germline V gene. This CDR3 is 11 amino acids long. Trimming shortened V by 4 bases and J by 5 bases, and 8 bases separated the two germline ends. This CDR3 is CSVGHPYGYTF. The CDR3 DNA sequence: TGCAGCGTTGGGCACCCTTATGGCTACACCTTC.

The chain joins TRBV30 to TRBJ1-4, with D perhaps TRBD1 (6 bases). The CDR3 contains 16 residues. The ends were cut back, 0 bases at V and 4 bases at J, with 15 bases in the middle. Germline values: CDR1 GTSNPN, CDR2 SVGIG (reference sequence). For the CDR3, the DNA is TGTGCCTGGAGTGTCGGGTCGACAGGCTTTAATGAAAAACTGTTTTTT. Translation: CAWSVGSTGFNEKLFF.

Here the CDR3 DNA reads TGTGCCAGCAGTTCGCTAAGGACAGGGACTAATTCACCCCTCCACTTT. It translates to CASSSLRTGTNSPLHF. This chain connects TRBV6-6 to TRBJ1-6; 8 bases fit TRBD1. Germline values: CDR1 MNHNY, CDR2 SVGAGI (reference sequence). The CDR3 is made up of 16 amino acids. Germline trimming cut 4 bases from V and 6 bases from J; bases unmatched to any gene: 8.

The chain combines TRBV5-1 with TRBJ2-4, with 10 nucleotides matching TRBD1. CDR3 length: 14 amino acids. Germline V lookup: CDR1 SGHRS, CDR2 YFSETQ. With V trimmed by 4 bases and J by 4 bases, 2 bases remained unmatched. The CDR3 DNA reads TGCGCCAGCAGCACGGGACAGGGGAAAAACATTCAGTACTTC. This translates into CASSTGQGKNIQYF. The complete variable domain, with remaining parts taken from reference TRBV5-1 and TRBJ2-4, reads KAGVTQTPRYLIKTRGQQVTLSCSPISGHRSVSWYQQTPGQGLQFLFEYFSETQRNKGNFPGRFSGRQFSNSRSEMNVSTLELGDSALYLCASSTGQGKNIQYFGAGTRLSVL.

V usage is TRBV3-1 (or the pseudogene TRBV3-2) and J usage is TRBJ1-3; D gene uncertain. This CDR3 is built from 14 residues. Looked up from germline, CDR1 is LGHDT and CDR2 is YNNKEL (reference sequence). V was clipped by 3 bases and J by 1 base, with 7 bases between them. CDR3 nucleotides: TGTGCCAGCAGCCACCTTAAATCTGGAAACACCATATATTTT. This sequence encodes CASSHLKSGNTIYF.

This sequence joins TRBV4-2 and TRBJ2-7; 13 bases fit TRBD2. The V segment lost 0 bases and the J segment 8 bases; nucleotides outside the gene matches: 10. The germline gives CDR1 LGHNA, CDR2 YNFKEQ. This CDR3 region has 17 residues. In DNA, the CDR3 is TGTGCCAGCAGCCAAGAGCGCGGACTAGCGGGGGTACCCCAGCAGTACTTC. This codes for CASSQERGLAGVPQQYF.

The V call is TRBV15, the J call TRBJ1-2; D is possibly TRBD1 (6 bases). Trimming removed 2 bases at V and 7 bases at J, with 23 bases between. This CDR3 is built from 17 residues. CDR1 is LNHNV, CDR2 YYDKDF, per germline (reference sequence). CDR3 bases: TGTGCCACCAGCAGATGGGTAACAGGGCAAAACCTCGGTGGCTACACCTTC. Residues: CATSRWVTGQNLGGYTF.

This clone showed up just a few times. The chain links TRBV14 to TRBJ1-3; TRBD1 agrees at 7 bases. With V trimmed by 3 bases and J by 6 bases, 8 bases remained unmatched. The germline V gene encodes CDR1 SGHDN and CDR2 FVKESK. The CDR3 totals 15 residues. The CDR3 loop reads CASSHPGQSSNTIYF. As DNA, the CDR3 is TGTGCCAGCAGCCACCCGGGACAGTCTTCAAACACCATATATTTT.

The V gene is TRBV6-5, the J gene TRBJ1-4; maybe TRBD1 (5 bases). Germline values: CDR1 MNHEY, CDR2 SVGAGI. This CDR3 is built from 15 residues. V lost 6 bases and J lost 1, with 12 bases in between. In DNA form, the CDR3 reads TGTGCCAGCAGAGTTACAGGCGAAACTAATGAAAAACTGTTTTTT. Protein: CASRVTGETNEKLFF.

The gene calls are TRBV18 and TRBJ2-2, with 7 positions matching TRBD1. After removal of 5 bases from V and 5 bases from J, the junction contained 5 bases not matched to a gene. CDR3 length: 14 amino acids. CDR1 is KGHSH, CDR2 LQKENI, per germline. In nucleotides, the CDR3 is TGTGCCAGCTCATCCAGGGACAGTACCGGGGAGCTGTTTTTT. Its protein is CASSSRDSTGELFF.